This is a list of T cell receptor beta chains from one sample in a study of Graves' ophthalmopathy and Graves' hyperthyroidism. A single record per CDR3 protein comes from TCRdb applying MiXCR to the multiplex PCR reads. The sample lists more than 1,000,000 distinct CDR3 sequences, around a third occurring once. Sequenced material: peripheral blood or thyroid tissue (not recorded which). The source of these receptors is an adult man with Graves' hyperthyroidism. Both conserved end residues are part of each CDR3. Each record gives: CDR3 length, D gene, V gene, J gene, CDR3 protein. The D gene is left open where the match is weak.

cdr3_length: 16
d_call: -
v_call: TRBV2
j_call: TRBJ1-6
cdr3_aa: CASSDSGGRGDSPLHF

cdr3_length: 12
d_call: -
v_call: TRBV2
j_call: TRBJ1-4
cdr3_aa: CASNRDGDKLFF

cdr3_length: 11
d_call: -
v_call: TRBV20-1
j_call: TRBJ2-7
cdr3_aa: CSAPSQGEQYF

cdr3_length: 14
d_call: -
v_call: TRBV11-1
j_call: TRBJ2-7
cdr3_aa: CASSLAPRSYEQYF

cdr3_length: 14
d_call: -
v_call: TRBV29-1
j_call: TRBJ1-4
cdr3_aa: CSVGGVLDGEKLFF

cdr3_length: 13
d_call: -
v_call: TRBV7-9
j_call: TRBJ2-2
cdr3_aa: CASSFTGPGELFF

cdr3_length: 12
d_call: -
v_call: TRBV7-3
j_call: TRBJ2-7
cdr3_aa: CASSRTEPEQYF

cdr3_length: 16
d_call: -
v_call: TRBV15
j_call: TRBJ2-5
cdr3_aa: CATSRASGPLGETQYF

cdr3_length: 16
d_call: TRBD1
v_call: TRBV19
j_call: TRBJ2-2
cdr3_aa: CASSDGQGVRTGELFF

cdr3_length: 12
d_call: TRBD1
v_call: TRBV28
j_call: TRBJ1-2
cdr3_aa: CASSKTGDGYTF

cdr3_length: 11
d_call: -
v_call: TRBV29-1
j_call: TRBJ1-2
cdr3_aa: CSVIQGNGHTF

cdr3_length: 15
d_call: TRBD1
v_call: TRBV11-2
j_call: TRBJ2-5
cdr3_aa: CASSFADRVRETQYF